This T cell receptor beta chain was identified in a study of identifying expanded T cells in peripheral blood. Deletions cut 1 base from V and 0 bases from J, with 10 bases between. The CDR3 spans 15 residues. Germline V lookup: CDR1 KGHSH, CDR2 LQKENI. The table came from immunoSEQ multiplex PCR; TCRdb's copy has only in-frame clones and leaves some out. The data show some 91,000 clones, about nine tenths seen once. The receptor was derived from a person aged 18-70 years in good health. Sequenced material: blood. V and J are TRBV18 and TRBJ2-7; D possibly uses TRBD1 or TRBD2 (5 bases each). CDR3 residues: CASSPQGSSSYEQYF. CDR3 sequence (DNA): TGTGCCAGCTCACCACAGGGGAGTAGCTCCTACGAGCAGTACTTC. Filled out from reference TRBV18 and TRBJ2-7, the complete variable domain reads NAGVMQNPRHLVRRRGQEARLRCSPMKGHSHVYWYRQLPEEGLKFMVYLQKENIIDESGMPKERFSAEFPKEGPSILRIQQVVRGDSAAYFCASSPQGSSSYEQYFGPGTRLTVT.